A single sample is the source of the 20 T cell receptor beta chains below, sequenced in a study of blood T cell repertoires in COVID-19. Sequenced by immunoSEQ multiplex PCR; TCRdb stores in-frame clones only, minus some. The repertoire holds about 76,000 clones, with 83% as singletons. What was sequenced was peripheral blood. These receptors all stem from an elderly man with acute or convalescent COVID-19.

This sequence joins TRBV7-9 and TRBJ2-2, with 11 bases identical to TRBD2. The CDR3 has 15 amino acids. The V and J ends lost 5 bases and 5 bases, in that order; junction bases with no gene match: 4. Germline V lookup: CDR1 SEHNR, CDR2 FQNEAQ (reference sequence). The CDR3 is CASSDSGRGTGELFF. DNA of the CDR3: TGTGCCAGCAGCGATAGCGGGAGGGGGACCGGGGAGCTGTTTTTT.

The genes are TRBV9 and TRBJ1-2, with 8 bases fitting TRBD1. This CDR3 is 15 amino acids long. The germline CDR1 and CDR2 sequences are SGDLS and YYNGEE. V gave up 3 bases and J gave up 3 bases; unmatched junction bases: 7. CDR3 nucleotide sequence: TGTGCCAGCAGCGGTCGAGGACAGGGCGACTATGGCTACACCTTC. This translates into CASSGRGQGDYGYTF.

This clone was seen just once. V usage is TRBV19 and J usage is TRBJ1-4; 11 bases align to TRBD1. This CDR3 has 15 residues. V was clipped by 4 bases and J by 10 bases; unmatched bases: 8. Germline CDR1 is LNHDA and CDR2 is SQIVND (reference sequence). The CDR3 sequence is CASSSGTGGERKLFF. DNA for the CDR3: TGTGCCAGTAGTAGCGGGACAGGGGGAGAGAGAAAACTGTTTTTT.

The chain joins TRBV7-3 to TRBJ2-2; 9 positions agree with TRBD1. Germline loops: CDR1 SGHTA, CDR2 FQGTGA. The CDR3 covers 18 residues. The junction had 13 bases not matched to a gene; V was cut back by 2 bases and J by 6 bases. The CDR3 loop is CASSLYPPGQGVPGELFF. As DNA, the CDR3 is TGTGCCAGCAGCTTATATCCGCCGGGACAGGGTGTTCCCGGGGAGCTGTTTTTT.

This chain joins TRBV6-5 and TRBJ1-5; unclear D gene. The CDR3 sequence is 14 residues long. Germline lookup yields CDR1 MNHEY and CDR2 SVGAGI. V gave up 8 bases and J gave up 0 bases, with 11 bases separating them. CDR3 region: CASAFEVSNQPQHF. CDR3 DNA: TGTGCCAGCGCTTTTGAGGTTAGCAATCAGCCCCAGCATTTT.

This clone has just a few counts. The V gene is TRBV5-5, the J gene TRBJ2-7; perhaps TRBD1 as D (5 bases). Trimming removed 5 bases from V and 2 bases from J, with 17 bases in between. The germline gives CDR1 SGHKS, CDR2 YYEKEE (reference sequence). The CDR3 is 15 residues long. For the CDR3, the DNA is TGTGCCAGCAGTCGAGACAGAAGAGCCCCCTACGAGCAGTACTTC. It codes for CASSRDRRAPYEQYF.

The chain carries TRBV6-2 or TRBV6-3 and TRBJ2-5; TRBD1 might be the D (5 bases). The V and J ends lost 2 bases and 3 bases respectively, with 16 bases between them. This CDR3 is built from 16 residues. Germline CDR1 MNHEY, CDR2 SVGEGT. The DNA for the CDR3 is TGTGCCAGCAGTTACCCCATCGCAGGGAACGAAGAGACCCAGTACTTC. Amino acids: CASSYPIAGNEETQYF.

The chain carries TRBV19 and TRBJ1-5; 11 bases line up with TRBD1. V lost 6 bases to trimming and J lost 1 base; unmatched junction nucleotides: 8. This CDR3 is 17 amino acids long. In germline, CDR1 is LNHDA, CDR2 SQIVND (reference sequence). The CDR3 reads CASSPLDRGLSNQPQHF. For the CDR3, the DNA is TGTGCCAGTAGCCCTTTGGACAGGGGGCTGAGCAATCAGCCCCAGCATTTT.

The V call is TRBV5-6, the J call TRBJ1-5; 7 positions agree with TRBD1. Germline V CDR1 and CDR2: SGHDT, YYEEEE. The CDR3 contains 17 residues. V dropped 4 bases and J dropped 1; count of bases not matched to a gene: 11. The CDR3 loop is CASSRGQTDPSNQPQHF. The DNA for the CDR3 is TGTGCCAGCAGCCGGGGACAGACCGACCCAAGCAATCAGCCCCAGCATTTT. The variable domain in full, completed from reference TRBV5-6 and TRBJ1-5, reads DAGVTQSPTHLIKTRGQQVTLRCSPKSGHDTVSWYQQALGQGPQFIFQYYEEEERQRGNFPDRFSGHQFPNYSSELNVNALLLGDSALYLCASSRGQTDPSNQPQHFGDGTRLSIL.

This chain joins TRBV30 and TRBJ1-5; TRBD1 might be the D (5 bases). CDR3 length equals 13 residues. Trimming stripped 3 bases from V and 11 bases from J, with 17 bases between. CDR1 GTSNPN and CDR2 SVGIG come from the germline V gene (reference sequence). The CDR3, as DNA: TGTGCCTGGAGCACCGGGCAGGGCCGATCCCAGCATTTT. Its protein product is CAWSTGQGRSQHF.

The V gene is TRBV7-3, the J gene TRBJ2-5, with 7 bases lining up with TRBD2. Trimming removed 5 bases from V and 5 bases from J; junction bases left unmatched: 5. Germline loops: CDR1 SGHTA, CDR2 FQGTGA. There are 13 residues in the CDR3. The CDR3 sequence: CASSRKGGETQYF. The CDR3 DNA reads TGTGCCAGCAGCCGCAAGGGAGGGGAGACCCAGTACTTC.

V and J are TRBV5-1 and TRBJ2-3; 7 bases agree with TRBD1. The CDR3 consists of 14 residues. J was trimmed by 5 bases and V by 4 bases; bases with no gene match: 7. Germline-derived CDR1 and CDR2 are SGHRS and YFSETQ. CDR3 sequence (DNA): TGCGCCAGCAGCCCCGGACAGGTGAAAGATACGCAGTATTTT. Its translation: CASSPGQVKDTQYF.

This clone appeared a few times. The gene calls are TRBV14 and TRBJ2-7; 7 bases are a match to TRBD2. Unmatched junction bases numbered 3, after V lost 4 bases and J lost 6 bases. The CDR3 totals 12 residues. Germline V CDR1 and CDR2: SGHDN, FVKESK. The CDR3 spells CASSRPGGEQYF. Written as DNA, the CDR3 is TGTGCCAGCAGCCGTCCGGGGGGCGAGCAGTACTTC.

V and J are TRBV6-2 or TRBV6-3 and TRBJ2-7; possibly TRBD2 for D (6 bases). Trimming pared 4 bases from V and 2 bases from J, leaving 15 bases between. Germline V gives CDR1 MNHEY, CDR2 SVGEGT. The CDR3 length is 15 residues. The CDR3 region has the DNA TGTGCCAGCAGTTTTCGCGGGGTTAAGCCCTACGAGCAGTACTTC. This encodes CASSFRGVKPYEQYF.

The rearrangement uses TRBV2 and TRBJ2-2, with 7 nucleotides matching TRBD2. The CDR3 has 13 amino acids. Looked up from germline, CDR1 is SNHLY and CDR2 is FYNNEI. The V gene end was trimmed by 10 bases and the J gene end by 5 bases; junction bases not matched to a gene: 7. The CDR3 DNA follows: TGTGCCACGACGGGGGGATGGACCGGGGAGCTGTTTTTT. Protein product: CATTGGWTGELFF.

The chain carries TRBV7-9 and TRBJ1-2; D might be TRBD1 (5 bases). Between the trimmed V and J ends, which lost 6 bases and 8 bases, there was a span of 16 bases. The CDR3 is 13 residues long. Per germline, CDR1 SEHNR and CDR2 FQNEAQ (reference sequence). The CDR3: CASSPTVHMGYTF. The CDR3 bases are TGTGCCAGCAGTCCGACAGTTCATATGGGCTACACCTTC. Full variable domain (missing parts from reference TRBV7-9 and TRBJ1-2): DTGVSQNPRHKITKRGQNVTFRCDPISEHNRLYWYRQTLGQGPEFLTYFQNEAQLEKSRLLSDRFSAERPKGSFSTLEIQRTEQGDSAMYLCASSPTVHMGYTFGSGTRLTVV.

The chain employs TRBV25-1 and TRBJ1-5; D remains unclear. The CDR3 has 14 residues. Germline V gene data show CDR1 as MGHDK and CDR2 as SYGVNS. Deletions cut 2 bases from V and 5 bases from J, with 10 bases between. The chain's CDR3 is CASSEAIGDQPQHF. The CDR3 coding sequence is TGTGCCAGCAGTGAAGCGATTGGAGATCAGCCCCAGCATTTT. Filled out from reference TRBV25-1 and TRBJ1-5, the complete variable domain reads EADIYQTPRYLVIGTGKKITLECSQTMGHDKMYWYQQDPGMELHLIHYSYGVNSTEKGDLSSESTVSRIRTEHFPLTLESARPSHTSQYLCASSEAIGDQPQHFGDGTRLSIL.

This clone was detected once. The chain carries TRBV7-2 and TRBJ2-3; 8 nucleotides agree with TRBD2. Losses at the gene ends were 3 bases for V and 0 bases for J; bases not matched to a gene: 5. The germline gives CDR1 SGHTA, CDR2 FQGNSA. This CDR3 comprises 16 residues. CDR3 region: CASSFSGTLSTDTQYF. The CDR3 DNA reads TGTGCCAGCAGCTTTAGCGGGACACTTAGCACAGATACGCAGTATTTT.

V usage is TRBV11-2 and J usage is TRBJ2-7; D may be TRBD2 (7 bases). The CDR3 totals 14 residues. CDR1 is SGHAT, CDR2 FQNNGV, per germline. Deletions cut 2 bases from V and 4 bases from J, with 12 bases between. The CDR3 sequence is CASSLQQGGYEQYF. CDR3 in DNA: TGTGCCAGCAGCTTACAACAGGGAGGGTACGAGCAGTACTTC.

On this clone: Germline is not matched at one junction end, which may reflect a read error. The chain has TRBV7-7 and TRBJ2-5, with 10 bases that match TRBD1. Per germline, CDR1 SSHAT and CDR2 FNYEAQ (reference sequence). The CDR3 loop spans 15 amino acids. The CDR3 reads CASSLDRGTQETQYF. The CDR3 DNA reads as TGTGCTAGCAGCTTGGACAGGGGGACCCAAGAGACCCAGTACTTC. The variable domain in full, with the rest retrieved from reference TRBV7-7 and TRBJ2-5, is GAGVSQSPRYKVTKRGQDVTLRCDPISSHATLYWYQQALGQGPEFLTYFNYEAQPDKSGLPSDRFSAERPEGSISTLTIQRTEQRDSAMYRCASSLDRGTQETQYFGPGTRLLVL.